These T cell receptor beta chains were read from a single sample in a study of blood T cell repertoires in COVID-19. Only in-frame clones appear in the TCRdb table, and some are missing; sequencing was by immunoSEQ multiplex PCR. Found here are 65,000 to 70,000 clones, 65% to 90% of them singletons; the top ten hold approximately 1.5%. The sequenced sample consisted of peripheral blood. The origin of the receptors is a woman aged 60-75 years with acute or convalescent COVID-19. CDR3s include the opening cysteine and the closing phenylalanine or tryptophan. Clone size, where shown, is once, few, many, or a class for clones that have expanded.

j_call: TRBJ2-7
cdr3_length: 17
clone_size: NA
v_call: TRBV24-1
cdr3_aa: CATSAPFMDRILDEQYF

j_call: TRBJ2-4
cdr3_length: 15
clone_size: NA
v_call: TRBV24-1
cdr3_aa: CATSDTADYKNIQYF

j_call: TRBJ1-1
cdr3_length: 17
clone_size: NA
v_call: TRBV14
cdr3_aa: CASSQAVGTGPRTEAFF

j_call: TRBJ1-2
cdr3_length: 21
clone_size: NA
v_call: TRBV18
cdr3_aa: CASSPRPLTGTGDFLFYGYTF

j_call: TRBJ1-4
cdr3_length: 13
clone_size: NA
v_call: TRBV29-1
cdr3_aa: CSVEGPGSEKLFF

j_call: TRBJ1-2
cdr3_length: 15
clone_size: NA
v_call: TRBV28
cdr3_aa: CASSQSQTGVLGYTF

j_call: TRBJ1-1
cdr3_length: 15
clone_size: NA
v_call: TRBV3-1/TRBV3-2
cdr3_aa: CASSRAQGAGTEAFF

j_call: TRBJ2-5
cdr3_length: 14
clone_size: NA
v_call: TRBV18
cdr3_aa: CASSPSGGRETQYF

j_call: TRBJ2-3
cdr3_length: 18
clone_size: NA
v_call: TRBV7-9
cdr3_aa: CASSLGRWRDRSTDTQYF

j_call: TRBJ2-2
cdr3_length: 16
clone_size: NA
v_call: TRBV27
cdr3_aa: CASSLLAGGNTGELFF

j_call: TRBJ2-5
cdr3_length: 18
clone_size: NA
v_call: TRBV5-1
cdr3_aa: CASSSGLAGIPELETQYF

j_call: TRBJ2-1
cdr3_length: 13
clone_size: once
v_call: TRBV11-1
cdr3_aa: CASSSRGGNEQFF

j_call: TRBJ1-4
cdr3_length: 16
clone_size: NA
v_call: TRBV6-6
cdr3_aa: CASTRDRASTNEKLFF

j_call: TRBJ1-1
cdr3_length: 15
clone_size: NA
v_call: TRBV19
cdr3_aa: CASSKWTGGKTEAFF

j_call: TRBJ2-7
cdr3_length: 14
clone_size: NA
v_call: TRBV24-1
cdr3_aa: CATRGAGTKYEQYF

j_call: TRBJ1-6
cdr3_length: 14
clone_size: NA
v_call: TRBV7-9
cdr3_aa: CASSNGTGYSPLHF

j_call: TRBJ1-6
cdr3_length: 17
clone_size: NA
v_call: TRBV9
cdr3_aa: CASSVGYSGGSNSPLHF

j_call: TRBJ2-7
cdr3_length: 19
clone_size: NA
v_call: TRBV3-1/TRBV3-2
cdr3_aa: CASSQDSGRGWTALWEQYF

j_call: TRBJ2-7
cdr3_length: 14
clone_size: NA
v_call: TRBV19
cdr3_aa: CASSIGSTTYEQYF

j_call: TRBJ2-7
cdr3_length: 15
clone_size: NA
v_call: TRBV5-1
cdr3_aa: CASSSGLAGSYEQYF

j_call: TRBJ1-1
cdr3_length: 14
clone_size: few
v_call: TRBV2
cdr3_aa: CASREDRGATEAFF

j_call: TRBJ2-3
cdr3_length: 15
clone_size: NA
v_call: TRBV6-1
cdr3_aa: CASSDRGHTTDTQYF

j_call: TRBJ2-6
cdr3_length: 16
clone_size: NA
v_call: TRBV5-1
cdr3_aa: CASSLGGSSGANVLTF

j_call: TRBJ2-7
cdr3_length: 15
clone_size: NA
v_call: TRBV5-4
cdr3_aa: CASSAEPGNWDEQYF

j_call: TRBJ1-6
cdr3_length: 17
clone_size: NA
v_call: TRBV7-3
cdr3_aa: CANPPEVRGEIGSPLHF

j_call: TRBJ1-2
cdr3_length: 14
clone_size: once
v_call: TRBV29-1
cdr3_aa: CSVGERDTSYGYTF

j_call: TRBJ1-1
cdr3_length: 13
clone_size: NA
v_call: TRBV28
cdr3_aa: CASIRGRDTEAFF

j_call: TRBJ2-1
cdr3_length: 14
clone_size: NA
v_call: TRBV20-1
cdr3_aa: CSASIAGAQNEQFF

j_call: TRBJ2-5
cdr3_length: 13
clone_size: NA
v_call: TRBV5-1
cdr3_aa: CASSPGQLETQYF

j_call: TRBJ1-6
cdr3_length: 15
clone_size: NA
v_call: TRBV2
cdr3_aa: CASRALGQGNSPLHF

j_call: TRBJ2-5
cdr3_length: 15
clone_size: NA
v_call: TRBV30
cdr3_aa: CAWTPGLGGQETQYF

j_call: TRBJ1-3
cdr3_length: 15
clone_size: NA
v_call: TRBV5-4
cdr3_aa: CASSSPGGSGNTIYF

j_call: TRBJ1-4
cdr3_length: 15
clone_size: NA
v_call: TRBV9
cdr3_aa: CASSVAATDNEKLFF

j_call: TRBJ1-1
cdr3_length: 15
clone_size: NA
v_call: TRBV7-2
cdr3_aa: CASSLLGQGSTEAFF

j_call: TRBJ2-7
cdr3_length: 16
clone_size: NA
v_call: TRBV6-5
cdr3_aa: CASSHSGLAGAYEQYF

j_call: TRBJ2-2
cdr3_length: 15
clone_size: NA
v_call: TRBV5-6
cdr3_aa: CASSLFSRNTGELFF

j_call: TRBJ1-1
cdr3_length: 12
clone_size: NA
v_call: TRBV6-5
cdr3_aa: CASSRTGIEAFF

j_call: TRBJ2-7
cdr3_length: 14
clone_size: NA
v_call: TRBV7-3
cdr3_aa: CASSPSRDRGEQYF